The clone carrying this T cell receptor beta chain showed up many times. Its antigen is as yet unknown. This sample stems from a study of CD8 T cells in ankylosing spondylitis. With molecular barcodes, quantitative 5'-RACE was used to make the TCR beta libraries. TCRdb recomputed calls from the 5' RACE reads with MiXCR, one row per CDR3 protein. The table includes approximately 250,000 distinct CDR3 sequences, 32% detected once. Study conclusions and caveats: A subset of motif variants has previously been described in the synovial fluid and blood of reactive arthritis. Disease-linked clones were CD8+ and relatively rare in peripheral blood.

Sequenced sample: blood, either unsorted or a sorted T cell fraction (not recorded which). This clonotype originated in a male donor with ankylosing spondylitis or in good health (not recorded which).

The CDR3 region has the DNA TGCAGTGCAGACAGGGGGCCTCGGGGCACTGAAGCTTTCTTT. As protein: CSADRGPRGTEAFF. V gene TRBV20-1 combines with J gene TRBJ1-1, with 10 bases identical to TRBD1. V gave up 6 bases and J gave up 4 bases; unmatched junction bases: 8. Germline V lookup: CDR1 DFQATT, CDR2 SNEGSKA (reference sequence). CDR3 length equals 14 residues.